A single sample gave rise to the 13 T cell receptor beta chains below, sequenced in a study of blood T cell repertoires in COVID-19. Here immunoSEQ multiplex PCR was the method, and the copy in TCRdb shows in-frame clones only, minus some. The table includes 200,000 to 250,000 clones, about nine tenths detected once. The material sequenced was peripheral blood. These receptors came from a woman in her fifties or sixties with acute or convalescent COVID-19.

Worth noting for this clone: Other DNA sequences within the sample encode an identical CDR3. The J gene is TRBJ1-2, the V gene TRBV7-2, with D perhaps matching TRBD1 (5 bases). The CDR3 has 13 amino acids. V was shortened by 3 bases and J by 1 base, with 6 bases between the two germline ends. Germline CDR1 and CDR2: SGHTA and FQGNSA. Here the CDR3 DNA reads TGTGCCAGCAGCTTGCAGGGTAACTATGGCTACACCTTC. Translation: CASSLQGNYGYTF. Full variable domain (rest looked up from reference TRBV7-2 and TRBJ1-2): GAGVSQSPSNKVTEKGKDVELRCDPISGHTALYWYRQSLGQGLEFLIYFQGNSAPDKSGLPSDRFSAERTGGSVSTLTIQRTQQEDSAVYLCASSLQGNYGYTFGSGTRLTVV.

V usage is TRBV10-3 and J usage is TRBJ2-7; 10 bases line up with TRBD1. This CDR3 has 15 amino acids. The trim removed 5 bases at V and 3 bases at J, leaving 7 bases unmatched. Germline V gene sequence: CDR1 ENHRY, CDR2 SYGVKD. DNA of the CDR3: TGTGCCATCAGTCCGGGACAGGGGAATCTCTACGAGCAGTACTTC. Its protein is CAISPGQGNLYEQYF.

This clone was counted only a few times. The chain couples TRBV29-1 to TRBJ2-3; 7 bases are shared with TRBD2. The CDR3 sequence is 15 residues long. Germline CDR1 and CDR2: SQVTM and ANQGSEA. Trimming cost V 6 bases and J 1 base; bases outside gene matches: 10. The CDR3 protein is CSVEPGGSGTDTQYF. CDR3 in DNA: TGCAGCGTAGAACCTGGCGGGAGCGGCACAGATACGCAGTATTTT.

This clone is a singleton in its sample. The J gene is TRBJ1-3, the V gene TRBV4-1, with 7 bases fitting TRBD1. This CDR3 is 16 amino acids long. CDR1 and CDR2 from the germline V gene are MGHRA and YSYEKL. Trimming took 0 bases from V and 4 from J; bases not matched to a gene: 6. The CDR3 sequence: CASSQDKQGIGNTIYF. DNA for the CDR3: TGCGCCAGCAGCCAAGATAAACAGGGGATAGGAAACACCATATATTTT.

This sequence joins TRBV9 and TRBJ1-4, with 7 bases that match TRBD1. J lost 6 bases, V lost 3 bases, and 5 bases had no gene match. The CDR3 contains 14 residues. Germline lookup yields CDR1 SGDLS and CDR2 YYNGEE. In nucleotides, the CDR3 is TGTGCCAGCAGCGGACAGGGAGGTCATGAAAAACTGTTTTTT. Amino acid sequence: CASSGQGGHEKLFF.

The chain employs TRBV5-1 and TRBJ1-2, with D perhaps TRBD1 (5 bases). The CDR3 is 11 amino acids. Looked up from germline, CDR1 is SGHRS and CDR2 is YFSETQ. The V end was cut by 4 bases, the J end by 8 bases, with 9 bases between. CDR3 DNA: TGCGCCAGCAGCCAGGAGGGGGGCTACACCTTC. Its translation is CASSQEGGYTF.

V is TRBV9 and J is TRBJ1-2, with 9 bases lining up with TRBD1. There are 15 residues in the CDR3. V shed 5 bases and J 2 bases; nucleotides not matched to a gene: 7. The V gene's germline CDR1 is SGDLS and CDR2 YYNGEE. Here the CDR3 DNA reads TGTGCCAGCAGTCGTTCCGGGACAGGGAACTATGGCTACACCTTC. It translates to CASSRSGTGNYGYTF.

DNA of the CDR3: TGTGCCAGCAGCCCGCAGGATTACGAGCAGTACTTC. The encoded protein is CASSPQDYEQYF. This rearrangement joins TRBV11-2 to TRBJ2-7; no clear D. The length of the CDR3 is 12 residues. CDR1 SGHAT and CDR2 FQNNGV come from the germline V gene. V gave up 5 bases and J gave up 4 bases, with 9 bases separating them.

The V call is TRBV14, the J call TRBJ2-7; a weak D match, TRBD2 (5 bases). Germline CDR1 SGHDN, CDR2 FVKESK. The CDR3 consists of 13 residues. Deletions cut 11 bases from V and 5 bases from J, with 19 bases between. CDR3 nucleotides: TGTGCCCCTTGGGAGTCCCAGACCCACGAGCAGTACTTC. Translating it yields CAPWESQTHEQYF.

The chain recombines TRBV5-4 with TRBJ2-1; maybe TRBD1 (6 bases). Trimming removed 4 bases at V and 0 bases at J, with 17 bases between. CDR3 length: 17 amino acids. From germline, CDR1 is SGHNT and CDR2 YYREEE (reference sequence). The CDR3 nucleotides read TGTGCCAGCAGCCCGCGTGGGGGCTATCTCTCCTACAATGAGCAGTTCTTC. This gives the protein CASSPRGGYLSYNEQFF.

This clone was counted once. The chain has TRBV11-2 and TRBJ2-5, with D unclear. V was cut by 1 base and J by 6 bases, with 9 bases left in between. Germline assignment: CDR1 SGHAT and CDR2 FQNNGV. This CDR3 contains 13 residues. The CDR3 nucleotides are TGTGCCAGCAGCTTAGGACTGGGTCAGACCCAGTACTTC. Encoded protein: CASSLGLGQTQYF.

This CDR3 is CASGGRENTGELFF. The CDR3 DNA reads TGTGCCAGCGGGGGCAGGGAGAACACCGGGGAGCTGTTTTTT. V usage is TRBV28 and J usage is TRBJ2-2, with D possibly being TRBD1 (6 bases). This CDR3 is 14 amino acids long. The germline gives CDR1 MDHEN, CDR2 SYDVKM. Trimming took off 8 bases at V and 1 base at J, with 11 bases between the two ends.

The chain links TRBV3-1 (or the pseudogene TRBV3-2) to TRBJ1-5; 9 bases are a match to TRBD1. This CDR3 is 15 amino acids long. Trimming removed 4 bases from V and 6 bases from J; junction bases left unmatched: 7. Germline V gives CDR1 LGHDT, CDR2 YNNKEL (reference sequence). CDR3 region: CASSPGQGRTQPQHF. The CDR3, as DNA: TGTGCCAGCAGCCCAGGACAGGGGCGTACTCAGCCCCAGCATTTT.